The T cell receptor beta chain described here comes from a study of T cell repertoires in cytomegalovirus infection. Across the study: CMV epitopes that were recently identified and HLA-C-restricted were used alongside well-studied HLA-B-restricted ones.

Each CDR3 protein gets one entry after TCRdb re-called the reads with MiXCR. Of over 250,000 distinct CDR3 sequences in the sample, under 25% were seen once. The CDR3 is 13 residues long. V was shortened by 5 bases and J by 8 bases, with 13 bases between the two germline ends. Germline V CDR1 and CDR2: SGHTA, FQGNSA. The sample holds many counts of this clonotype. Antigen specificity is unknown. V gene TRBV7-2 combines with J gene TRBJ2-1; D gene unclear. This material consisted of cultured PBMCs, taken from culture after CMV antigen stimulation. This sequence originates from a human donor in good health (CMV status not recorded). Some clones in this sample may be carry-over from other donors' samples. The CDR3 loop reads CASSIGWQDEQFF. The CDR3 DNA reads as TGTGCCAGCAGCATCGGATGGCAGGATGAGCAGTTCTTC.